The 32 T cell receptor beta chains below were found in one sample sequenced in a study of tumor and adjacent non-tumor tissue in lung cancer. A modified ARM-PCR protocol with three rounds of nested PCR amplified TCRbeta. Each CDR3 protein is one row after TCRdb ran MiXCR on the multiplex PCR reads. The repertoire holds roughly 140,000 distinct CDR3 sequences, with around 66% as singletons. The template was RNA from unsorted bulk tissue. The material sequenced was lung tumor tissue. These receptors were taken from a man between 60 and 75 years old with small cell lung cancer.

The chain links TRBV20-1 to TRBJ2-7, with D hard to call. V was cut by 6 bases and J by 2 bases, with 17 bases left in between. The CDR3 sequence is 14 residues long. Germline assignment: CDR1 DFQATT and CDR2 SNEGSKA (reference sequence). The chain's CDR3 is CSAGSWGIAYEQYF. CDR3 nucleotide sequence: TGCAGTGCCGGTTCCTGGGGTATTGCCTACGAGCAGTACTTC.

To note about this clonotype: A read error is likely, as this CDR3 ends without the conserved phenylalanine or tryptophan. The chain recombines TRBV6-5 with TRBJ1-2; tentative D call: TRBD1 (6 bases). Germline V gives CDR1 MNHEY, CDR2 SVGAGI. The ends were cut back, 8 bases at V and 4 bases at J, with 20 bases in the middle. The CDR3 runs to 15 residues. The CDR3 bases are TGTGCCAGCTGTCTGCAAACCGGGACAATCTATGGCTACACCTTA. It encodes CASCLQTGTIYGYTL.

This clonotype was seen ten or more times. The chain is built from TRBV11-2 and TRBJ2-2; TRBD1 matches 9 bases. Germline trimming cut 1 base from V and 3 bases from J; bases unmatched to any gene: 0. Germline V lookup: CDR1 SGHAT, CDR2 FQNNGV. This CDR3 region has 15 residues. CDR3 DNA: TGTGCCAGCAGCTTAGGGACAGGGGACACCGGGGAGCTGTTTTTT. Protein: CASSLGTGDTGELFF.

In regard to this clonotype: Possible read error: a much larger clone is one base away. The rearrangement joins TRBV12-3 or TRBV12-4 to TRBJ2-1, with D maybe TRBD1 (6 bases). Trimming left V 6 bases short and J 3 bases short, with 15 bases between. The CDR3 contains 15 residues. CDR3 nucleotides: TGTGCCAGCAGCCCATGGGGGCTGGTCTACAATGAGCAGTTCTTC. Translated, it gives CASSPWGLVYNEQFF.

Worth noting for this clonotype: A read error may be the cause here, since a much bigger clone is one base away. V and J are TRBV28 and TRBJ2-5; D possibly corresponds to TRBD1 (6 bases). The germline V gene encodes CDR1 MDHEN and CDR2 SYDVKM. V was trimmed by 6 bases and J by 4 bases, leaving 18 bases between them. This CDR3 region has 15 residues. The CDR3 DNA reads TGTGCCAGCAGCCTCGTCCTAGGGGGTGGAGAGACCCAGTACTTC. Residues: CASSLVLGGGETQYF.

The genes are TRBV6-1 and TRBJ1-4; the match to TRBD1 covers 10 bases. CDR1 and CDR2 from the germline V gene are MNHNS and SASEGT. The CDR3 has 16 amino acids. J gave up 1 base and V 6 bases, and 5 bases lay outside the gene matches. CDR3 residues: CASSQTGGLTNEKLFF. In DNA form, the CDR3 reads TGTGCCAGCAGCCAGACAGGGGGCTTAACTAATGAAAAACTGTTTTTT.

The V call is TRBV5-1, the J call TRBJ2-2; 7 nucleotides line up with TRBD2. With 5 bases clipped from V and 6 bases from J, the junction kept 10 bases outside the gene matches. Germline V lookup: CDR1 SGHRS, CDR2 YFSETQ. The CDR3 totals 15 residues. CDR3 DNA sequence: TGCGCCAGCAGTTGGGGAGGGGCCCCACCCGGGGAGCTGTTTTTT. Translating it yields CASSWGGAPPGELFF.

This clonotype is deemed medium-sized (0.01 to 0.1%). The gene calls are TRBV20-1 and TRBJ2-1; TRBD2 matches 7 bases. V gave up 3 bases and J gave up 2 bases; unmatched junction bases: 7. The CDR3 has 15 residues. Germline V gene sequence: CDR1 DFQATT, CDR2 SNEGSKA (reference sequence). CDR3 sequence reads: CSASGRIGTYNEQFF. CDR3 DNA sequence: TGCAGTGCTAGCGGGAGGATAGGTACCTACAATGAGCAGTTCTTC.

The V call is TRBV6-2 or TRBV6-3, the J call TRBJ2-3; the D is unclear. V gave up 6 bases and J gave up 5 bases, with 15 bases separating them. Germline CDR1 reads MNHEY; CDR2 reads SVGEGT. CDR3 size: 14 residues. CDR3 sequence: CASSPSAVIDTQYF. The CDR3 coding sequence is TGTGCCAGCAGCCCATCGGCGGTTATAGATACGCAGTATTTT.

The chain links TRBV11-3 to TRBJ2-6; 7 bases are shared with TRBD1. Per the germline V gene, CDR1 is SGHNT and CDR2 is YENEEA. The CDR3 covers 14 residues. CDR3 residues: CTNSQGAGANVLTF. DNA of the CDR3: TGTACCAACAGCCAGGGGGCTGGGGCCAACGTCCTGACTTTC.

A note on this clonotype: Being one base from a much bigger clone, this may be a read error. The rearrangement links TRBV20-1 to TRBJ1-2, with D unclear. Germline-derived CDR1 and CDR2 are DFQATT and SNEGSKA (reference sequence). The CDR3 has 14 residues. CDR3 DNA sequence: TGCTGTGCTAGATGGTTGAGAGCAAACTATGGCTACACCTTC. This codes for CCARWLRANYGYTF.

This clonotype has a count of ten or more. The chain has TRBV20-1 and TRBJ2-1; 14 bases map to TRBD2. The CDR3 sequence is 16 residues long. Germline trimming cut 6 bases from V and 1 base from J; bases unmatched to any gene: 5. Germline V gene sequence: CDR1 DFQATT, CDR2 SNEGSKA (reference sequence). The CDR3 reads CSALGLAGESYNEQFF. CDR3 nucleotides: TGCAGTGCCCTGGGACTAGCGGGAGAATCCTACAATGAGCAGTTCTTC.

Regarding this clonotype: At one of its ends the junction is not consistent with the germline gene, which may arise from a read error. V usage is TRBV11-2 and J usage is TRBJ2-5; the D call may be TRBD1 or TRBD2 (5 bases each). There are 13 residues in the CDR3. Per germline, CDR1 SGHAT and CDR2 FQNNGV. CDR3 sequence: CASSSPPRETQYF. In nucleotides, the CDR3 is TGTGCCAGCAGCTCCCCACCCAGGGAGACTCAGTACTTC.

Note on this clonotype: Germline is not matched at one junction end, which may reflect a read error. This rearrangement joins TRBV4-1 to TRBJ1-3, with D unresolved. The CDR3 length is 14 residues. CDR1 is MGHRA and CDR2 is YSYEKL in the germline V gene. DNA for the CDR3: TGCGCCAGCAGCCAAGATCCCCAGCGAAACACCGTATATTTT. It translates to CASSQDPQRNTVYF.

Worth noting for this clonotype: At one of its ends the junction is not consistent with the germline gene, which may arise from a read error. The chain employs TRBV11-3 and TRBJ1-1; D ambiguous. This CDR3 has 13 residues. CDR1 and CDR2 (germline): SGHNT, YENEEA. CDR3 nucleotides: TGTGCCAACAGCAAAGAGGGAGGTACTGACGCTCTCTTT. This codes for CANSKEGGTDALF.

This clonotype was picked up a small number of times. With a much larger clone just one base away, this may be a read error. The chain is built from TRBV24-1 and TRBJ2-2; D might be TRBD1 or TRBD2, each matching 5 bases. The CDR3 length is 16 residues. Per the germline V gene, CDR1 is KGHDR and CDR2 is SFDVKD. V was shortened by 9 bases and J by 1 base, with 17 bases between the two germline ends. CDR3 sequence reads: CATEGKEGRNTGELFF. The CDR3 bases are TGTGCCACCGAGGGGAAAGAGGGCAGGAACACCGGGGAGCTGTTTTTT.

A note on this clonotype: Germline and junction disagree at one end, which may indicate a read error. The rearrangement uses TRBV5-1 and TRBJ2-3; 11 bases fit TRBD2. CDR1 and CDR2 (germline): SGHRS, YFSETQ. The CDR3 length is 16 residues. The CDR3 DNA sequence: TGCACCAGCAGAGCCGGGACTAGCGGACTCACAGATACGCAGTATTTT. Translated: CTSRAGTSGLTDTQYF.

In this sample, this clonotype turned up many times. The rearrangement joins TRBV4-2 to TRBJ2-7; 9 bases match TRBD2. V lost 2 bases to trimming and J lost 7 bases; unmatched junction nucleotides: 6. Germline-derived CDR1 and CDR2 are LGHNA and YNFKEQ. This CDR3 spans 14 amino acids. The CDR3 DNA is TGTGCCAGCAGCCAAAAAATTCTAGCGGGAGAGCAGTACTTC. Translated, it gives CASSQKILAGEQYF.

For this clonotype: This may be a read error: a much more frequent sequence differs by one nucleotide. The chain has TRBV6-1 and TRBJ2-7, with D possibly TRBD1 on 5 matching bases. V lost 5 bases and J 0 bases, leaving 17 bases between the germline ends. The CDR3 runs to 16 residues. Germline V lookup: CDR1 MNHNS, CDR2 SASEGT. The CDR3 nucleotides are TGTGCCAGCAGTCCTAGAAGGACATGGAGCTCCTACGAGCAGTACTTC. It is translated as CASSPRRTWSSYEQYF.

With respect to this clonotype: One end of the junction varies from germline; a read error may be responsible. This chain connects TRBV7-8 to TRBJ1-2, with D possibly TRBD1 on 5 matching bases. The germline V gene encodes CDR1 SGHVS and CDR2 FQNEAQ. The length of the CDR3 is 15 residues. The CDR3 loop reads CASSLGVGRVDGCTF. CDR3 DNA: TGTGCCAGCAGCTTAGGAGTAGGCAGGGTGGATGGCTGCACCTTC.

This chain's CDR3 is CATSVFRGSGTDTQYF. The CDR3 DNA follows: TGTGCCACCAGTGTTTTCAGGGGGAGCGGCACAGATACGCAGTATTTT. The V call is TRBV24-1, the J call TRBJ2-3; 7 nucleotides agree with TRBD1. V was pared by 5 bases and J by 1 base, with 8 bases of the junction left unmatched. Germline-derived CDR1 and CDR2 are KGHDR and SFDVKD. The CDR3 is made up of 16 amino acids.

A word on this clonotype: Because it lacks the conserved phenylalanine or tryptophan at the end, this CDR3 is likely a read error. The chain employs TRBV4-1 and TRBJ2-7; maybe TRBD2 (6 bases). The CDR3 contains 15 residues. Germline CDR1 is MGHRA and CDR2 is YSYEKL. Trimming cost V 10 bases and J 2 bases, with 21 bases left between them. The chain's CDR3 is CAISQEWTNTYEQYS. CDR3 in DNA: TGCGCCATTAGCCAAGAGTGGACTAACACCTACGAGCAGTACTCC.

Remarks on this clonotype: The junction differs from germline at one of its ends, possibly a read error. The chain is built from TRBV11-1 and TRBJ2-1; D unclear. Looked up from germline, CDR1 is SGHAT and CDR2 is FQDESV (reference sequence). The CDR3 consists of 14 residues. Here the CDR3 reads CACSLEPTYNRQFF. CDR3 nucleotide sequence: TGTGCCTGCAGCTTAGAACCTACTTACAATAGGCAGTTCTTC.

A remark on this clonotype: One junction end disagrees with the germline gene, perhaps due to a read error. This CDR3 reads CNATSGISADTQYF. CDR3 nucleotide sequence: TGCAATGCTACTAGCGGGATCAGCGCAGATACGCAGTATTTT. The rearrangement uses TRBV20-1 and TRBJ2-3, with 10 bases identical to TRBD2. The CDR3 length is 14 residues. Germline V lookup: CDR1 DFQATT, CDR2 SNEGSKA (reference sequence).

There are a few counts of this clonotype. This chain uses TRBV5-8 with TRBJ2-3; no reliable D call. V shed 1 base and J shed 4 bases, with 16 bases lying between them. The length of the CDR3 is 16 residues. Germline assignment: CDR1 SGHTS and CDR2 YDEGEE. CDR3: CASSLWSSRRADTQYF. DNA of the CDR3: TGTGCCAGCAGCTTGTGGTCCTCCCGACGGGCAGATACGCAGTATTTT.

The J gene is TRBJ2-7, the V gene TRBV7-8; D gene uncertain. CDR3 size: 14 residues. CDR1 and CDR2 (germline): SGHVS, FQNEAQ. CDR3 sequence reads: CASSLHSGSYEQYV. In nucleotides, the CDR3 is TGTGCCAGCAGCTTACATTCGGGTTCCTACGAACAGTACGTC.

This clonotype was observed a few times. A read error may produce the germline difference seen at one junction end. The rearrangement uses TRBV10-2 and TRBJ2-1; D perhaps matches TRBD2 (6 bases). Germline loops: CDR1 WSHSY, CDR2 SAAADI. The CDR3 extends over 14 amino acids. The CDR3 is CASKTRGIDNEQFF. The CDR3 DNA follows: TGCGCCAGCAAGACTAGGGGTATTGACAACGAGCAGTTCTTC.

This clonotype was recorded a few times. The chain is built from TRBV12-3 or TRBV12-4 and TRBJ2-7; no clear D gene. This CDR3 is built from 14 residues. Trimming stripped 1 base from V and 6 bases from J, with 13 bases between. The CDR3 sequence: CASSLGLEPTEQYF. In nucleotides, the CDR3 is TGTGCCAGCAGTTTAGGGTTAGAACCTACCGAGCAGTACTTC.

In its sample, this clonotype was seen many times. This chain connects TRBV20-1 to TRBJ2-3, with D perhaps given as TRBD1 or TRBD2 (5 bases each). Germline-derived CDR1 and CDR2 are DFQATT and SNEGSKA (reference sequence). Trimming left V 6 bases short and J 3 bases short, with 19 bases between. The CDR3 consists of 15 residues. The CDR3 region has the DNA TGCAGTGCGCCCCAAGGGGAGCGGATAACAGATACGCAGTATTTT. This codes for CSAPQGERITDTQYF.

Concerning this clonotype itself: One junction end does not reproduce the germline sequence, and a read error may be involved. The CDR3 sequence: CASSLPGRGQPQHF. The CDR3 bases are TGCGCCAGCAGCCTCCCAGGGAGAGGGCAGCCCCAGCATTTT. This rearrangement joins TRBV7-9 to TRBJ1-5, with a possible D match to TRBD1 (5 bases). Germline loops: CDR1 SEHNR, CDR2 FQNEAQ (reference sequence). This CDR3 has 14 amino acids.

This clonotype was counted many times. CDR3 DNA sequence: TGCAGTGCTAGAGATTCCCGCGGGGTCTCTAATGAGCAGTTCTTC. It encodes CSARDSRGVSNEQFF. V gene TRBV20-1 combines with J gene TRBJ2-1; perhaps TRBD2 as D (6 bases). V was shortened by 0 bases and J by 7 bases, with 16 bases between the two germline ends. Germline CDR1 reads DFQATT; CDR2 reads SNEGSKA (reference sequence). CDR3 size: 15 residues.

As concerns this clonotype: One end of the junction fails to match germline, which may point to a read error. DNA of the CDR3: TGTACCAGCAGCTTGTGGCCTAAGGGGGACACTGAAGCTTTCTTT. This sequence encodes CTSSLWPKGDTEAFF. V usage is TRBV7-8 and J usage is TRBJ1-1, with TRBD1 as a possible D gene (6 bases). Germline-derived CDR1 and CDR2 are SGHVS and FQNEAQ. The CDR3 spans 15 residues.